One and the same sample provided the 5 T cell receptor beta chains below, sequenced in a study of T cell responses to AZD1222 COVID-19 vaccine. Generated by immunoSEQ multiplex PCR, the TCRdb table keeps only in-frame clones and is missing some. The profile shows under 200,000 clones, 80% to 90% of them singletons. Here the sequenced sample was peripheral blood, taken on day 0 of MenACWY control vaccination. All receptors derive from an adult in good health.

The CDR3 spells CASSHGRSSGYNEQFF. For the CDR3, the DNA is TGCGCCAGCAGCCATGGCCGGAGTAGCGGCTACAATGAGCAGTTCTTC. The chain has TRBV4-1 and TRBJ2-1; tentative D call: TRBD2 (6 bases). CDR1 is MGHRA, CDR2 YSYEKL, per germline. V was cut by 3 bases and J by 3 bases, with 15 bases left in between. CDR3 length equals 16 residues.

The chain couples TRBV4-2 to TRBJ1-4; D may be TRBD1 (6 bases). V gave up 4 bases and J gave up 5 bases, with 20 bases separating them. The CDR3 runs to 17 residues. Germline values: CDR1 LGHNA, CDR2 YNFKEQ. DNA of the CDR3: TGTGCCAGCAGCCCTAGCCAGGGGACATCTGGGAATGAAAAACTGTTTTTT. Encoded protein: CASSPSQGTSGNEKLFF.

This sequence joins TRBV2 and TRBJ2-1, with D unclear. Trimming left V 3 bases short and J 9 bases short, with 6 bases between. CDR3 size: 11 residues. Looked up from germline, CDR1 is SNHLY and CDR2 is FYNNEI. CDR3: CASSDYSEQFF. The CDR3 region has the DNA TGTGCCAGCAGTGATTATAGTGAGCAGTTCTTC. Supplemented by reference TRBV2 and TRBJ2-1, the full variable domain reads EPEVTQTPSHQVTQMGQEVILRCVPISNHLYFYWYRQILGQKVEFLVSFYNNEISEKSEIFDDQFSVERPDGSNFTLKIRSTKLEDSAMYFCASSDYSEQFFGPGTRLTVL.

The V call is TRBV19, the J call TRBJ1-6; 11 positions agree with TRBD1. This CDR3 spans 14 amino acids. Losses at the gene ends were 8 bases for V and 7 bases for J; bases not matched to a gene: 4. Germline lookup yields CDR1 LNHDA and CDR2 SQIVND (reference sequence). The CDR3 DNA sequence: TGTGCCAGTGGACAGGGGGCAACCAATTCACCCCTCCACTTT. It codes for CASGQGATNSPLHF.

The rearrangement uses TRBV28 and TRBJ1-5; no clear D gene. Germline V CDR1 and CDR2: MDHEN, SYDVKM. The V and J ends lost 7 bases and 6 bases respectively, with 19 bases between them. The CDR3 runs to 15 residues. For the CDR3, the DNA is TGTGCCAGCAACCCCTTCTGGGTTCTGGGTCAGCCCCAGCATTTT. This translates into CASNPFWVLGQPQHF.